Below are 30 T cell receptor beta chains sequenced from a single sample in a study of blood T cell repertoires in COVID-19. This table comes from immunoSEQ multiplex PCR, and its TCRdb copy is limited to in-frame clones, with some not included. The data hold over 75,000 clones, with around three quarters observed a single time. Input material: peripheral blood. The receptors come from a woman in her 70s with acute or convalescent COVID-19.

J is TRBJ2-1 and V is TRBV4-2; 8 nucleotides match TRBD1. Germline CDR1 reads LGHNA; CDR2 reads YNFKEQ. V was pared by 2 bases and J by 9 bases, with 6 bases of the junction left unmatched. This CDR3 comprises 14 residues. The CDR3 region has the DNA TGTGCCAGCAGCCAACCGGCAGGGGGCGGTGAGCAGTTCTTC. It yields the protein CASSQPAGGGEQFF.

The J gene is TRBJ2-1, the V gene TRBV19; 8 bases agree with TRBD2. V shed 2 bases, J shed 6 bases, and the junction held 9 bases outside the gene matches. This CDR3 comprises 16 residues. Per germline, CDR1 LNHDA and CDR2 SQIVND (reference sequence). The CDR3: CASSISTGRAVNEQFF. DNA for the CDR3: TGTGCCAGTAGTATATCTACCGGGAGGGCCGTCAATGAGCAGTTCTTC. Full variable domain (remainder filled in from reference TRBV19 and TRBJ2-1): DGGITQSPKYLFRKEGQNVTLSCEQNLNHDAMYWYRQDPGQGLRLIYYSQIVNDFQKGDIAEGYSVSREKKESFPLTVTSAQKNPTAFYLCASSISTGRAVNEQFFGPGTRLTVL.

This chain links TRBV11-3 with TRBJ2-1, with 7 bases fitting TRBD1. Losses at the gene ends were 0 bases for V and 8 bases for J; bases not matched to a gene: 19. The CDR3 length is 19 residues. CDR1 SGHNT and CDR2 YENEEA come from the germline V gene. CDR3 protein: CASSLDEPGQPYQGDEQFF. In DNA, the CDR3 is TGTGCCAGCAGCTTAGATGAGCCGGGACAACCATATCAGGGGGATGAGCAGTTCTTC.

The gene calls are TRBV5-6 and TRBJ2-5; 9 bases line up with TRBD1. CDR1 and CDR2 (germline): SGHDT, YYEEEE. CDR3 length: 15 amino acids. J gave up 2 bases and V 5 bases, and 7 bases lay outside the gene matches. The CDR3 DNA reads TGTGCCAGCAGTGCAGGACAGGGGTGGCAAGAGACCCAGTACTTC. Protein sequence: CASSAGQGWQETQYF.

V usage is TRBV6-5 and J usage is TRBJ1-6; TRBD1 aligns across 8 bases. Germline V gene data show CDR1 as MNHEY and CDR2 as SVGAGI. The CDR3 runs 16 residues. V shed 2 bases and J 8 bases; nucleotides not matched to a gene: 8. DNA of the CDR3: TGTGCCAGCAGTTACCGACCGACAGGGGCGCATTCACCCCTCCACTTT. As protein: CASSYRPTGAHSPLHF.

The CDR3: CSASDWRTGGTVNTEAFF. DNA for the CDR3: TGCAGTGCTAGTGATTGGAGGACAGGGGGGACGGTGAACACTGAAGCTTTCTTT. The chain combines TRBV20-1 with TRBJ1-1; 10 bases map to TRBD1. The germline V gene has CDR1 DFQATT and CDR2 SNEGSKA (reference sequence). This CDR3 has 18 amino acids. The ends lost 3 bases at V and 0 bases at J; junction bases unmatched: 13.

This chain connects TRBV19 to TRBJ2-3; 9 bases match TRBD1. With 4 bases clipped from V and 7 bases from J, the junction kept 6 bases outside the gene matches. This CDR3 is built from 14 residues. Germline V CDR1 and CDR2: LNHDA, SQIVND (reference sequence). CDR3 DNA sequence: TGTGCCAGTAGTAGGACAGGGGCCCCAAATACGCAGTATTTT. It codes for CASSRTGAPNTQYF.

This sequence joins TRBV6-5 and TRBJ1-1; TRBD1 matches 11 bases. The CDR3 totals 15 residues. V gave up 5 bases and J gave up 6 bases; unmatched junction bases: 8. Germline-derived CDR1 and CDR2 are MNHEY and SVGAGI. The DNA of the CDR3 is TGTGCCAGCAGTCCCCCGGACAGGGGGCAGGCTGAAGCTTTCTTT. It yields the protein CASSPPDRGQAEAFF.

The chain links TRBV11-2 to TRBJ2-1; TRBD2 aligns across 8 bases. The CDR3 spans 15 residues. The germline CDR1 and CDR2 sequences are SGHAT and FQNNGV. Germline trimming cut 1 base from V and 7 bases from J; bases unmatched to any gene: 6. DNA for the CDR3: TGTGCCAGCAGCTTAGGAGCGGGAGTCGGGAATGAGCAGTTCTTC. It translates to CASSLGAGVGNEQFF.

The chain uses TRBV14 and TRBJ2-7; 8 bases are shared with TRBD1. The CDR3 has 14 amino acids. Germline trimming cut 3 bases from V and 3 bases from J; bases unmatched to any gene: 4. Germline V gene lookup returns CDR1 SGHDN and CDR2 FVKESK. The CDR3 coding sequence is TGTGCCAGCAGCCAGTTGGGGACAGGCTACGAGCAGTACTTC. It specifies CASSQLGTGYEQYF.

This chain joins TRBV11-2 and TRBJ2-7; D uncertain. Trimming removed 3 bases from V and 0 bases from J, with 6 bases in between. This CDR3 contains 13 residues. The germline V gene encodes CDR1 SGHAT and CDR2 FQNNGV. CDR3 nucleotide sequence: TGTGCCAGCAGCTTTTCCCTCTCCTACGAGCAGTACTTC. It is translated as CASSFSLSYEQYF.

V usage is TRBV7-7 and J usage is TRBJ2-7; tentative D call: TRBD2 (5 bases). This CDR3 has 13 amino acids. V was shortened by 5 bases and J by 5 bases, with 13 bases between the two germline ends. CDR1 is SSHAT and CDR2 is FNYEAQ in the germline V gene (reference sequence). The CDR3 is CASSPLGGHEQYF. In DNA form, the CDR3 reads TGTGCCAGCAGCCCCCTTGGAGGCCACGAGCAGTACTTC.

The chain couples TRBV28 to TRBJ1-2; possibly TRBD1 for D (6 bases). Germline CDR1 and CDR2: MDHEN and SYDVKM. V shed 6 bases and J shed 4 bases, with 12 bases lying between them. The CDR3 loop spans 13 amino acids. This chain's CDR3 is CASSLTGTYGYTF. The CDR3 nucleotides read TGTGCCAGCAGCCTCACAGGGACCTATGGCTACACCTTC.

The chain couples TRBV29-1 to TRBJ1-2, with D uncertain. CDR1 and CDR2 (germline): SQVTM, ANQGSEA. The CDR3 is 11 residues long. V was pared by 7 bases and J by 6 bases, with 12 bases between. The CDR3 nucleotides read TGCAGCGCCGACGGGTACCATGGCTACACCTTC. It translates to CSADGYHGYTF.

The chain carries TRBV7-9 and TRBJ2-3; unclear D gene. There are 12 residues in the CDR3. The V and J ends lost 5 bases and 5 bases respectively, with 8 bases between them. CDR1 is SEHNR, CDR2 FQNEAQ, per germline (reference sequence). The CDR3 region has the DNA TGTGCCAGCAGCCAGCCGGGAGATACGCAGTATTTT. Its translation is CASSQPGDTQYF.

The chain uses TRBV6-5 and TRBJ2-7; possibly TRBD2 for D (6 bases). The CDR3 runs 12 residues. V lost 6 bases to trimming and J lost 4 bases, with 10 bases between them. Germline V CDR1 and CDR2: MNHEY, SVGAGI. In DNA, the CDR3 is TGTGCCAGCAGCTCGGAGGGGTACGAGCAGTACTTC. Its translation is CASSSEGYEQYF.

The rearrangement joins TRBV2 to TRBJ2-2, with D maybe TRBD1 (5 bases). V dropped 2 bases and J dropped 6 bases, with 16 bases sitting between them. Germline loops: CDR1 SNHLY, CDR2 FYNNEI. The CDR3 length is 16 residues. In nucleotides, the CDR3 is TGTGCCAGCAGTGAAAGGGTCAGGGTAGCCTCCGGGGAGCTGTTTTTT. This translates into CASSERVRVASGELFF. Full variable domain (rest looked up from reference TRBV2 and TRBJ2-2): EPEVTQTPSHQVTQMGQEVILRCVPISNHLYFYWYRQILGQKVEFLVSFYNNEISEKSEIFDDQFSVERPDGSNFTLKIRSTKLEDSAMYFCASSERVRVASGELFFGEGSRLTVL.

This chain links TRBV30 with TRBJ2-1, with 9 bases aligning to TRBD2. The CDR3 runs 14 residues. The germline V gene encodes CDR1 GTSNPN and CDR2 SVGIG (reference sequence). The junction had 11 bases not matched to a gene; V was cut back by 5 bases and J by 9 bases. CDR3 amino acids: CAWYKGGRATEQFF. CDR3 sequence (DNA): TGTGCCTGGTATAAGGGCGGGAGGGCCACTGAGCAGTTCTTC.

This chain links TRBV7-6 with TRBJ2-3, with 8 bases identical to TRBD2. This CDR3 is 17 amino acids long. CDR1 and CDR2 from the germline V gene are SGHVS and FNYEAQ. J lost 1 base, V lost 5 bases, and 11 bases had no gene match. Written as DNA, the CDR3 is TGTGCCAGCAGCCCCCGGCCAGCGGGGGTGGGCACAGATACGCAGTATTTT. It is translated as CASSPRPAGVGTDTQYF.

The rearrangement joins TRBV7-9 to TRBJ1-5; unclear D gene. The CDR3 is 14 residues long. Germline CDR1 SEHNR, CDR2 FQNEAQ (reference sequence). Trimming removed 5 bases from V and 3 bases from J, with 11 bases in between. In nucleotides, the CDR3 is TGTGCCAGCAGCCGGGGAGTCTCCAATCAGCCCCAGCATTTT. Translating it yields CASSRGVSNQPQHF.

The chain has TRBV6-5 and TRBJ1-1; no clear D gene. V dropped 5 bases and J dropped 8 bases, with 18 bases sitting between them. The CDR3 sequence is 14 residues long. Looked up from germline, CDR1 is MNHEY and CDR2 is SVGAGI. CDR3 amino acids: CASSQNRGPREAFF. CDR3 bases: TGTGCCAGCAGTCAGAATCGGGGTCCTAGGGAAGCTTTCTTT.

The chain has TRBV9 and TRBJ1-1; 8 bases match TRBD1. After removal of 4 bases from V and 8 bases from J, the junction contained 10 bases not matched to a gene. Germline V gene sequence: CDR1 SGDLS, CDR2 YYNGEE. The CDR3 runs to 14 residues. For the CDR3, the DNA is TGTGCCAGCAGCTTCGGACAGGGCCCAACCGAAGCTTTCTTT. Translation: CASSFGQGPTEAFF.

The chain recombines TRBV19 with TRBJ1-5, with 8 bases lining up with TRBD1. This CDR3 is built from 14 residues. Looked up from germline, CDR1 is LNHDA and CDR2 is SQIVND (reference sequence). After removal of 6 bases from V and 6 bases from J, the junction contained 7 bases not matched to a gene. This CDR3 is CASSPPGGGQPQHF. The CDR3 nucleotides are TGTGCCAGTAGCCCCCCAGGGGGCGGTCAGCCCCAGCATTTT.

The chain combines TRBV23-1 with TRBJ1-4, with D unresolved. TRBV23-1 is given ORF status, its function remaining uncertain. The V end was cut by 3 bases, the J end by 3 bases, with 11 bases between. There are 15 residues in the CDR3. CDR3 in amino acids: CASSHRVEANEKLFF. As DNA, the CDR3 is TGCGCCAGCAGTCATCGGGTTGAAGCTAATGAAAAACTGTTTTTT.

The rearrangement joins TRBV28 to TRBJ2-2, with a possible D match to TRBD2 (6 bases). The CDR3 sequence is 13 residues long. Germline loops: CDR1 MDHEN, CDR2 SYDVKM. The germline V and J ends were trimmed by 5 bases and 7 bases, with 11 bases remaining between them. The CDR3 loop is CASSEGRFGELFF. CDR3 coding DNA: TGTGCCAGCAGTGAGGGGAGGTTCGGGGAGCTGTTTTTT.

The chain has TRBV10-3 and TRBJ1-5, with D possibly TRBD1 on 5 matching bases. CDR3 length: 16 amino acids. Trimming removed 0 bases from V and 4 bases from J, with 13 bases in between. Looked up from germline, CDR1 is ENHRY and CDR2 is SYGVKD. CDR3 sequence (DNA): TGTGCCATCAGTGAGTCCGCCAGGGCTCCTAATCAGCCCCAGCATTTT. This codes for CAISESARAPNQPQHF.

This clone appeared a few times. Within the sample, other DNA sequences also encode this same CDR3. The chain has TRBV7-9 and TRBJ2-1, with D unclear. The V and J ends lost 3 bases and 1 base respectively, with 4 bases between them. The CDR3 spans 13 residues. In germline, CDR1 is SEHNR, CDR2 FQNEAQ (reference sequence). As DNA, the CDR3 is TGTGCCAGCAGCTTGAGTTCCTACAATGAGCAGTTCTTC. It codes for CASSLSSYNEQFF.

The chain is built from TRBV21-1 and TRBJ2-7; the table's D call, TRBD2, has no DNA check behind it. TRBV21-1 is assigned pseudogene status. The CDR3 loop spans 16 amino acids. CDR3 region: CASSKALAGVRYEQYF. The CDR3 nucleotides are TGTGCCAGCAGCAAAGCTCTAGCGGGAGTTCGCTACGAGCAGTACTTC.

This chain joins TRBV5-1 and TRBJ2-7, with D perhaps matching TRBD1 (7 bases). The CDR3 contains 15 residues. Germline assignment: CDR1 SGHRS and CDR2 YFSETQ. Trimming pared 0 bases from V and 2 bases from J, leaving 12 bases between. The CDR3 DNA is TGCGCCAGCAGCTTGGTGTCAGGGGGGACCTACGAGCAGTACTTC. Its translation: CASSLVSGGTYEQYF.

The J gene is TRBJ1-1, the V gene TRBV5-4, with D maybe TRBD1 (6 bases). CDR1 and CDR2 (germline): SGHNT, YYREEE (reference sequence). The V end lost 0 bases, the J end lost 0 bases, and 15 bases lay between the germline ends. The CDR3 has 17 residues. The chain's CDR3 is CASSLGVAGALNTEAFF. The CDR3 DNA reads TGTGCCAGCAGCTTGGGGGTTGCGGGGGCTCTGAACACTGAAGCTTTCTTT.